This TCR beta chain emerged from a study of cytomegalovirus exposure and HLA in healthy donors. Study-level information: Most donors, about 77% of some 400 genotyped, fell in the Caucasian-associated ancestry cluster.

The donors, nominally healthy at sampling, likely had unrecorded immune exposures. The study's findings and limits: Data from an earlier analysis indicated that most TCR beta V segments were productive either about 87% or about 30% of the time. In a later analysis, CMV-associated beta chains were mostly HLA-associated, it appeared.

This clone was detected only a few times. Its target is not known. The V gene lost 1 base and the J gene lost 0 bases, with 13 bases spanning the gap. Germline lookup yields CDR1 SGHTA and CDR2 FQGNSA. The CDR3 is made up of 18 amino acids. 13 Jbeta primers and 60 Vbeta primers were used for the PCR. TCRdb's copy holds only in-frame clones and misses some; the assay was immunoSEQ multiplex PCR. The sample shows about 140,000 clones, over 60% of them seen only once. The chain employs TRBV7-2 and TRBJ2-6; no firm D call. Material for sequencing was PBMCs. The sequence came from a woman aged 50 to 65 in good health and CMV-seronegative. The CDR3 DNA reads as TGTGCCAGCAGCTTAGTTTTCAGGTTGAGCTCTGGGGCCAACGTCCTGACTTTC. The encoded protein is CASSLVFRLSSGANVLTF.